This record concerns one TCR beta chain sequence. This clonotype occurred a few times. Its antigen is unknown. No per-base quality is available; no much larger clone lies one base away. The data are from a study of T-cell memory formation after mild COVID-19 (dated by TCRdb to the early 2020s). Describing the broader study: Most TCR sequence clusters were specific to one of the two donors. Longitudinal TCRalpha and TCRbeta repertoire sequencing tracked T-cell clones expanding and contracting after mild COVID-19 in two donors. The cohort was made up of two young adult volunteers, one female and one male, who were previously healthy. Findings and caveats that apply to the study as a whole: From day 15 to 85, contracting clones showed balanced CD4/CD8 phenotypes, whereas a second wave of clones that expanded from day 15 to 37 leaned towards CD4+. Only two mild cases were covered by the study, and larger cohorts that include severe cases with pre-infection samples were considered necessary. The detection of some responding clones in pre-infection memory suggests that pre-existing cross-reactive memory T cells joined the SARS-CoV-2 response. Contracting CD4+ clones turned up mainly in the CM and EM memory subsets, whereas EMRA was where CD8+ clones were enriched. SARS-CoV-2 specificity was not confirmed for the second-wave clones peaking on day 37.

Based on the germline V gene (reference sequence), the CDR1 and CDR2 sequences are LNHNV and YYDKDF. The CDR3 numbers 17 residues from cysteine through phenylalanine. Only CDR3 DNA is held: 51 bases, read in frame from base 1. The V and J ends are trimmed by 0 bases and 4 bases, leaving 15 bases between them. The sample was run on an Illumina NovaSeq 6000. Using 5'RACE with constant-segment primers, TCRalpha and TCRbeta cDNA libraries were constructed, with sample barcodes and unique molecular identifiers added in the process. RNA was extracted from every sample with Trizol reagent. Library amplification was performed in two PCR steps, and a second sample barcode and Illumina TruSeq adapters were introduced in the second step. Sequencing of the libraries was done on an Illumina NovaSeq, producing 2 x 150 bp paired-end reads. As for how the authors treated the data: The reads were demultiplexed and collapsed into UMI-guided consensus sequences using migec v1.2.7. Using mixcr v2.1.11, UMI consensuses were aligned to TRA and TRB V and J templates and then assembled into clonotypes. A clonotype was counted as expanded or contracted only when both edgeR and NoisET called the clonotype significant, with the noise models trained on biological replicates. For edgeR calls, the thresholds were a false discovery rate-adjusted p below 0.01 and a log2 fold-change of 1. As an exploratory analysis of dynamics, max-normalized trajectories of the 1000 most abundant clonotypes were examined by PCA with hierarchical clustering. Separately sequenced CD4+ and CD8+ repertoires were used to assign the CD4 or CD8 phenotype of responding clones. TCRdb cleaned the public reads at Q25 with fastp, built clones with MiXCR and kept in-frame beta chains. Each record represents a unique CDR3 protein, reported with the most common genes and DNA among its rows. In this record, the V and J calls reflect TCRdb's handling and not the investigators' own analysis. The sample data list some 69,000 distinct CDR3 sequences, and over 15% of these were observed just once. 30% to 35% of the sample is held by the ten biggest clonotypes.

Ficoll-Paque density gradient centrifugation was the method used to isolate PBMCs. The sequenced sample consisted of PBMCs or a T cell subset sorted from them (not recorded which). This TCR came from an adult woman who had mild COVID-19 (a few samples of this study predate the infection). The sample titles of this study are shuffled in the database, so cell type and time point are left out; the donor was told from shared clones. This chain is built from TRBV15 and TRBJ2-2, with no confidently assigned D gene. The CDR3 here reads CATSRDSVTLFTGELFF. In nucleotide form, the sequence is TGTGCCACCAGCAGAGATTCAGTAACCTTGTTCACCGGGGAGCTGTTTTTT.